The sequence of this TCR beta chain was determined in a study of cytomegalovirus exposure and HLA in healthy donors. As to this clone: Its specificity is unknown.

Study observations and caveats: Across donors, most TCRs were seen rarely, yet some public ones were widespread.

Sequenced by immunoSEQ multiplex PCR; TCRdb stores in-frame clones only, minus some. The table lists over 200,000 clones, roughly 84% of them singletons, with roughly 2% in the top ten. Germline V gene lookup returns CDR1 ENHRY and CDR2 SYGVKD. CDR3 length: 14 amino acids. Trimming pared 5 bases from V and 0 bases from J, leaving 10 bases between. The V and J genes are TRBV10-3 and TRBJ1-1, with D maybe TRBD1 (6 bases). The sequence derives from a young woman in good health and CMV-seropositive. The sample consisted of PBMCs. The CDR3 DNA follows: TGTGCCATCAGTTTGACAGGCATGAACACTGAAGCTTTCTTT. It yields the protein CAISLTGMNTEAFF.